This section outlines one TCR beta chain sequence together with its context. Only a few counts were recorded for this clone. Which antigen it targets is not known. Per-base qualities were not stored, and no clone one base away is much larger. Collaborating institutions collected whole blood in K2EDTA tubes following their own protocols. For TCRbeta analysis, collaborators shipped samples in one of three forms: frozen whole blood, isolated PBMCs, or DNA extracted from either of those sample types. This entry comes from a study of blood T cell repertoires in COVID-19 (dated by TCRdb to about 2020). Broadly, across the study: Samples from collaborators originated in the United States, Italy and Spain and spanned both the acute and convalescent phases of COVID-19. HLA class I and class II types, where available, came from metadata supplied by the sample provider rather than from assay-based typing. The repertoires were made available in a free public database intended to serve as a resource for research on the immune response to SARS-CoV-2. The samples were drawn from the first 160 participants of the ongoing ImmuneRACE study and from 1,200 or so subjects provided by 6 global collaborators. The sample metadata nearly always contained a de-identified subject ID, COVID-19 status, age in years and sex. Subjects who had been exposed to COVID-19, were actively infected with it, or had recovered from it provided the deeply sampled blood TCRbeta repertoires that made up the dataset. The prospective study material was composed of cDNA or gDNA derived from T cells, B-cell-depleted T cells, or PBMCs. Results and caveats for the whole study, not just this receptor: Clinical and demographic metadata were provided uncurated, with the amount varying by source and participant.

The CDR3 measures 15 amino acids from cysteine to phenylalanine. Just CDR3 DNA is preserved here, 45 bases in frame from base 1. Compared with germline, V lacks 8 bases and J lacks 5 bases; bases without a gene match: 14. CDR1 and CDR2, per the germline V gene, are MNHEY and SVGAGI. TCRbeta CDR3 regions were amplified from genomic DNA using the immunoSEQ Assay, a bias-controlled multiplex PCR. From the authors' description of their analysis: Within the assay, amplification of reference gene primers was used to estimate how many nucleated cells each sample contained. To quantify the absolute abundance of each unique TCRbeta CDR3 rearrangement, sequence reads were collapsed and filtered. For each sample, productive Simpson clonality was calculated as the square root of Simpson's diversity index over productive rearrangements. TCRdb limited this immuneACCESS table to in-frame rearrangements with V and J called. A share of clones is missing; checked studies link under half to unresolved V genes, and the rest is unexplained. Clone size and V and J calls were adopted from that table, with D and trimming inferred from the DNA. The sample contains 380,000 or so clones, 70% to 85% of them found a single time. The ten biggest clones cover 0.85% to 1.2% of the sample.

The source of this sequence is a human donor with acute or convalescent COVID-19. The donor label of this sample is uncertain. The chain is made from TRBV6-5 and TRBJ1-2, with 7 central nucleotides matching TRBD1. The specimen sequenced was peripheral blood. The nucleotide sequence is TGTGCCAGCTCTAAGACAGGGTCCTCCGGGTATGGCTACACCTTC. It encodes CASSKTGSSGYGYTF.